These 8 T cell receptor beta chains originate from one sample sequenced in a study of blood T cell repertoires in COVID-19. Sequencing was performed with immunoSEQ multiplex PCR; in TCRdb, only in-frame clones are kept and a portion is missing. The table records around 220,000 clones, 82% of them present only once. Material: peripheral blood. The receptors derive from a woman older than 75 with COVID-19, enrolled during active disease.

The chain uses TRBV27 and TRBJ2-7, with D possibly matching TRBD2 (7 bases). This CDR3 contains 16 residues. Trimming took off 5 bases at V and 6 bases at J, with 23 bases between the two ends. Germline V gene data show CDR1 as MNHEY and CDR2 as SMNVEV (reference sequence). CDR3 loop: CASSPDGGGGSSEQYF. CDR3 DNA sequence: TGTGCCAGCAGTCCAGACGGGGGCGGGGGCTCCAGCGAGCAGTACTTC.

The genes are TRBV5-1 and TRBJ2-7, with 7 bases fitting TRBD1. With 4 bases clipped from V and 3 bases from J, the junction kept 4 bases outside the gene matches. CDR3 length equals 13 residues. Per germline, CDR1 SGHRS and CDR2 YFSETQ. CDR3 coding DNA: TGCGCCAGCAGCCAGGGACAGAACTACGAGCAGTACTTC. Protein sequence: CASSQGQNYEQYF.

This CDR3 reads CASSIPRSGKRNTEAFF. The CDR3 bases are TGTGCCAGTAGTATCCCTCGTTCTGGTAAGAGAAACACTGAAGCTTTCTTT. The chain couples TRBV19 to TRBJ1-1; D gene uncertain. The CDR3 is 17 amino acids. CDR1 and CDR2 (germline): LNHDA, SQIVND (reference sequence). Trimming stripped 3 bases from V and 2 bases from J, with 19 bases between.

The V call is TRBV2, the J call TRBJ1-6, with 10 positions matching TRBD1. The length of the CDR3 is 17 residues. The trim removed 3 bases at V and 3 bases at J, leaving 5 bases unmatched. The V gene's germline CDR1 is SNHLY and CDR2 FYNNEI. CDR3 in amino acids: CASSDRTGGFYNSPLHF. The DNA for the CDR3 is TGTGCCAGCAGTGATAGGACAGGGGGATTCTATAATTCACCCCTCCACTTT.

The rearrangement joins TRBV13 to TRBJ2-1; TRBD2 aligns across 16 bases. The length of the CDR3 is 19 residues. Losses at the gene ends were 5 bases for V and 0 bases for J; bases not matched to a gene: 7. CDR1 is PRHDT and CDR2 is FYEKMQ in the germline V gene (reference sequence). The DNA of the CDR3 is TGTGCCAGCAGCCGGGGACTAGCGGGAGGGCCCAGCTCCTACAATGAGCAGTTCTTC. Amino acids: CASSRGLAGGPSSYNEQFF. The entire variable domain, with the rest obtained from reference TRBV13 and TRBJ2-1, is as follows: AAGVIQSPRHLIKEKRETATLKCYPIPRHDTVYWYQQGPGQDPQFLISFYEKMQSDKGSIPDRFSAQQFSDYHSELNMSSLELGDSALYFCASSRGLAGGPSSYNEQFFGPGTRLTVL.

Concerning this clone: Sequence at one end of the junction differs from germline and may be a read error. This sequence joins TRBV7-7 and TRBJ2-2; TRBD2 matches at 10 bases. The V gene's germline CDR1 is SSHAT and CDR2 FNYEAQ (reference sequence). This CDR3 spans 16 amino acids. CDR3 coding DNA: TGTGCTAGCAGCATGAAAGCGGGGGGGTACAACGGGGAGCTGTTTTTT. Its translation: CASSMKAGGYNGELFF.

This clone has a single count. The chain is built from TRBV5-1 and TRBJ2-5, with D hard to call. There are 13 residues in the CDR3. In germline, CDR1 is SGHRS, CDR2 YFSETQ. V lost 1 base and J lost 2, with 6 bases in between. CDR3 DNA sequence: TGCGCCAGCAGCTTGTCCCTTCAAGAGACCCAGTACTTC. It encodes CASSLSLQETQYF.

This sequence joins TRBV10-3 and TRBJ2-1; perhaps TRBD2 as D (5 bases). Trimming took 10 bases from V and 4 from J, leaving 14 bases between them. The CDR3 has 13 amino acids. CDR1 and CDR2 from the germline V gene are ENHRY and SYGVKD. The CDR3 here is CATTDSPYNEQFF. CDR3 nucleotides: TGTGCCACGACGGACTCCCCTTACAATGAGCAGTTCTTC.